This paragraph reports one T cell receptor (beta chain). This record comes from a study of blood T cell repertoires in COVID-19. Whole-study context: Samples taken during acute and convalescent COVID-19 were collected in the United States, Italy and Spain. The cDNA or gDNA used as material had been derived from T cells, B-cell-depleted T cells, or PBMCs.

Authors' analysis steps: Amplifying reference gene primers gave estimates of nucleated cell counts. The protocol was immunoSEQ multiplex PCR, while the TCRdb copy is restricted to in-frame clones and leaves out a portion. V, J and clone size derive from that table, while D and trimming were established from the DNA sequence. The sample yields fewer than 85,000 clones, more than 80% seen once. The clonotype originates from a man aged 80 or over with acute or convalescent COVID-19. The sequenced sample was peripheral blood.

CDR3 residues: CASSRTGPNYGYTF. The CDR3 coding sequence is TGTGCCAGCAGTCGGACAGGGCCTAACTATGGCTACACCTTC. The chain uses TRBV28 and TRBJ1-2; the match to TRBD1 covers 8 bases. J was trimmed by 0 bases and V by 5 bases; bases with no gene match: 2. Germline assignment: CDR1 MDHEN and CDR2 SYDVKM. CDR3 length equals 14 residues.